This is a list of T cell receptor beta chains from one sample in a study of blood T cell repertoires in COVID-19. The repertoire was sequenced with immunoSEQ multiplex PCR; TCRdb's copy has only in-frame clones and lacks some. The sample carries roughly 130,000 clones, around 85% recorded once. Material: peripheral blood. These receptors came from a woman between 50 and 59 years old with acute or convalescent COVID-19. Both conserved end residues are trimmed from each CDR3. The D gene is left open where the match is weak. A clone size is listed for some rows: how often the clone was seen (once, few, many), or a class if it is expanded.

abundance: -; j_gene: TRBJ2-7; d_gene: -; v_gene: TRBV5-1; CDR3aa: ASSSEGVEQY
abundance: -; j_gene: TRBJ1-6; d_gene: TRBD1; v_gene: TRBV2; CDR3aa: ASRWTGGTSPLH
abundance: few; j_gene: TRBJ1-5; d_gene: TRBD1; v_gene: TRBV5-4; CDR3aa: ASSDGTGKNQPQH
abundance: few; j_gene: TRBJ1-1; d_gene: -; v_gene: TRBV3-1/TRBV3-2; CDR3aa: ASSQGLGVAF
abundance: few; j_gene: TRBJ1-4; d_gene: TRBD1; v_gene: TRBV14; CDR3aa: ASSHFVGTGDEKLF
abundance: -; j_gene: TRBJ1-1; d_gene: TRBD1; v_gene: TRBV18; CDR3aa: ASSPTGLSAF
abundance: -; j_gene: TRBJ1-2; d_gene: TRBD1; v_gene: TRBV5-1; CDR3aa: ASSSGTGLNTYGYT
abundance: few; j_gene: TRBJ2-7; d_gene: -; v_gene: TRBV5-6; CDR3aa: ASSLLSNEQY
abundance: -; j_gene: TRBJ2-3; d_gene: TRBD1; v_gene: TRBV3-1/TRBV3-2; CDR3aa: ASSRGQGARDTQY
abundance: -; j_gene: TRBJ1-2; d_gene: -; v_gene: TRBV4-2; CDR3aa: ASSQGDGYT
abundance: -; j_gene: TRBJ2-2; d_gene: TRBD1; v_gene: TRBV9; CDR3aa: ASSAGDRELWELF
abundance: -; j_gene: TRBJ2-7; d_gene: TRBD2; v_gene: TRBV4-2; CDR3aa: ASSQDAGGQYEQY
abundance: -; j_gene: TRBJ2-1; d_gene: TRBD2; v_gene: TRBV3-1/TRBV3-2; CDR3aa: ASSQPGLAAYEQF
abundance: -; j_gene: TRBJ2-3; d_gene: -; v_gene: TRBV9; CDR3aa: ASSVATGGTSDTQY
abundance: -; j_gene: TRBJ2-1; d_gene: -; v_gene: TRBV12-3/TRBV12-4; CDR3aa: ASSPGVYNEQF
abundance: -; j_gene: TRBJ2-5; d_gene: -; v_gene: TRBV7-3; CDR3aa: ASSLGQGRAQY
abundance: -; j_gene: TRBJ1-6; d_gene: -; v_gene: TRBV19; CDR3aa: ASSTVGGRNSPLH
abundance: -; j_gene: TRBJ1-2; d_gene: -; v_gene: TRBV6-5; CDR3aa: ASIGRAGGYT
abundance: -; j_gene: TRBJ1-1; d_gene: TRBD1; v_gene: TRBV7-3; CDR3aa: ASSLIAQGAGTEAF
abundance: -; j_gene: TRBJ2-7; d_gene: -; v_gene: TRBV5-6; CDR3aa: ASSFLAGSPYEQY
abundance: once; j_gene: TRBJ1-2; d_gene: TRBD1; v_gene: TRBV7-9; CDR3aa: ASSFGAFGQGIHYGYT
abundance: -; j_gene: TRBJ2-1; d_gene: TRBD1; v_gene: TRBV7-9; CDR3aa: ASSLPGQGRDEQF
abundance: -; j_gene: TRBJ1-3; d_gene: TRBD1; v_gene: TRBV10-3; CDR3aa: AISPGGQTGNTIY
abundance: -; j_gene: TRBJ2-2; d_gene: -; v_gene: TRBV2; CDR3aa: ASSEVRVGTGELF
abundance: -; j_gene: TRBJ2-3; d_gene: -; v_gene: TRBV5-1; CDR3aa: ASSLLDSGTDTQY
abundance: -; j_gene: TRBJ2-7; d_gene: TRBD1; v_gene: TRBV9; CDR3aa: ASSVGFRDRGVSYEQY
abundance: -; j_gene: TRBJ2-7; d_gene: -; v_gene: TRBV21-1; CDR3aa: ASSKLNRGLADLYEQY
abundance: few; j_gene: TRBJ2-7; d_gene: -; v_gene: TRBV11-2; CDR3aa: ASRAGTSGYEQY
abundance: -; j_gene: TRBJ2-7; d_gene: TRBD1; v_gene: TRBV29-1; CDR3aa: SVAGTGIGEQY
abundance: once; j_gene: TRBJ1-5; d_gene: TRBD1; v_gene: TRBV19; CDR3aa: ASSMGSTGTENQPQH
abundance: few; j_gene: TRBJ1-1; d_gene: -; v_gene: TRBV11-1; CDR3aa: ASSYSAISEAF
abundance: -; j_gene: TRBJ1-2; d_gene: -; v_gene: TRBV7-2; CDR3aa: ASSPETANYGYT
abundance: -; j_gene: TRBJ1-1; d_gene: TRBD1; v_gene: TRBV5-1; CDR3aa: ASSSGTGYEAF
abundance: -; j_gene: TRBJ1-3; d_gene: -; v_gene: TRBV19; CDR3aa: ASSIDRGTNSGNTIY
abundance: -; j_gene: TRBJ2-7; d_gene: TRBD1; v_gene: TRBV5-1; CDR3aa: ASSSMRQGSYEQY
abundance: -; j_gene: TRBJ1-4; d_gene: TRBD1; v_gene: TRBV3-1/TRBV3-2; CDR3aa: ASSRGKGGTSEKLF
abundance: -; j_gene: TRBJ2-3; d_gene: -; v_gene: TRBV2; CDR3aa: ASSPLPPGLGTDTQY
abundance: -; j_gene: TRBJ2-3; d_gene: -; v_gene: TRBV19; CDR3aa: ASKKTEITDTQY
abundance: once; j_gene: TRBJ1-6; d_gene: TRBD1; v_gene: TRBV29-1; CDR3aa: SVAKDRGSPLH
abundance: -; j_gene: TRBJ1-1; d_gene: TRBD1; v_gene: TRBV5-1; CDR3aa: ASSPPGQGNTEAF
abundance: -; j_gene: TRBJ1-2; d_gene: TRBD1; v_gene: TRBV6-5; CDR3aa: ASTRNGRGQTGYT
abundance: -; j_gene: TRBJ1-1; d_gene: TRBD1; v_gene: TRBV20-1; CDR3aa: SASPTTGFYTEAF
abundance: -; j_gene: TRBJ1-4; d_gene: -; v_gene: TRBV5-1; CDR3aa: ASSFGGRLF
abundance: -; j_gene: TRBJ1-6; d_gene: -; v_gene: TRBV5-1; CDR3aa: ASSLAAGDSPLH
abundance: few; j_gene: TRBJ2-3; d_gene: TRBD1; v_gene: TRBV9; CDR3aa: ASSVGDRVTDTQY
abundance: -; j_gene: TRBJ2-7; d_gene: TRBD2; v_gene: TRBV6-2/TRBV6-3; CDR3aa: ASSYSGGSYEQY
abundance: -; j_gene: TRBJ1-3; d_gene: -; v_gene: TRBV6-5; CDR3aa: ASSNPGIPGNTIY
abundance: -; j_gene: TRBJ1-1; d_gene: TRBD1; v_gene: TRBV28; CDR3aa: ASSLRQGVTEAF
abundance: once; j_gene: TRBJ2-3; d_gene: -; v_gene: TRBV5-1; CDR3aa: ASSLEGPGETDTQY
abundance: -; j_gene: TRBJ1-5; d_gene: -; v_gene: TRBV5-6; CDR3aa: ASSLVAGNQPQH
abundance: -; j_gene: TRBJ2-4; d_gene: -; v_gene: TRBV7-9; CDR3aa: ASRDDTVLAKNIQY
abundance: -; j_gene: TRBJ2-1; d_gene: TRBD2; v_gene: TRBV11-2; CDR3aa: ASSPGLGNEQF
abundance: -; j_gene: TRBJ1-3; d_gene: -; v_gene: TRBV6-5; CDR3aa: ASSYGTIPGNTIY
abundance: -; j_gene: TRBJ2-3; d_gene: TRBD2; v_gene: TRBV10-3; CDR3aa: AISELASGGLTDTQY
abundance: -; j_gene: TRBJ1-5; d_gene: TRBD1; v_gene: TRBV27; CDR3aa: ASSPRETGLNQPQH
abundance: -; j_gene: TRBJ1-1; d_gene: -; v_gene: TRBV11-2; CDR3aa: ASSEMSTGKWDTEAF
abundance: -; j_gene: TRBJ2-3; d_gene: TRBD2; v_gene: TRBV7-7; CDR3aa: ASSSGLAGGGTDTQY
abundance: -; j_gene: TRBJ2-4; d_gene: TRBD2; v_gene: TRBV30; CDR3aa: AWSVRTSGVLAKNIQY